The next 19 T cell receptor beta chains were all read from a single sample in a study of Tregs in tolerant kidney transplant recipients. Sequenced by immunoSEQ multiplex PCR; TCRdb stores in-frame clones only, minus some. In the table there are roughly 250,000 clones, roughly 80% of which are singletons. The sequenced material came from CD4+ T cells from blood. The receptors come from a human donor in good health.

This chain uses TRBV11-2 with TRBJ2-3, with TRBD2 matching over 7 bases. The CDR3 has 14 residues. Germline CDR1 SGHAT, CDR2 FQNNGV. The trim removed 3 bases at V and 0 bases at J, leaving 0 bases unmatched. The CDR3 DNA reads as TGTGCCAGCAGCTTGGGACTAAGCACAGATACGCAGTATTTT. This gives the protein CASSLGLSTDTQYF.

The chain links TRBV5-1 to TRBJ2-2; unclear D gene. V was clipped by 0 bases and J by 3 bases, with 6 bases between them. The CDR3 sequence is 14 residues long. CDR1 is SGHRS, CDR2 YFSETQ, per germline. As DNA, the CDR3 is TGCGCCAGCAGCTTGGCCGCCCACACCGGGGAGCTGTTTTTT. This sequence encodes CASSLAAHTGELFF.

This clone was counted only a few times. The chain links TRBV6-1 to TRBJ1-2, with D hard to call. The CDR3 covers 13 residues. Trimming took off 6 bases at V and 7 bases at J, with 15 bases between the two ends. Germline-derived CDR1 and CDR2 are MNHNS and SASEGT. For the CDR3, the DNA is TGTGCCAGCAGAGAAAGTAGTACTATTGGCTACACCTTC. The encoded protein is CASRESSTIGYTF.

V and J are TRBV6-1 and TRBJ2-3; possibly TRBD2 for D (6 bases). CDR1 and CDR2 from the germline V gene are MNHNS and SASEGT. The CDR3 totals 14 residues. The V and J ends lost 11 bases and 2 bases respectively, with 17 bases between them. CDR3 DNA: TGTGCCTGCGGGGTAGGGGATCCCACAGATACGCAGTATTTT. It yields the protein CACGVGDPTDTQYF.

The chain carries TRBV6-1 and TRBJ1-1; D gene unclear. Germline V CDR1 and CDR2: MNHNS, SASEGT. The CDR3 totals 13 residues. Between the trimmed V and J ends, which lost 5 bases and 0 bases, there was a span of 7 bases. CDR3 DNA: TGTGCCAGCAGTTATAGGGTGAACACTGAAGCTTTCTTT. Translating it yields CASSYRVNTEAFF.

The DNA for the CDR3 is TGCAGCGTTCTAGCGGGGTACGAGCAGTACTTC. This codes for CSVLAGYEQYF. This rearrangement joins TRBV29-1 to TRBJ2-7; 9 bases agree with TRBD2. CDR1 and CDR2 (germline): SQVTM, ANQGSEA. The CDR3 is 11 amino acids. The V gene end was trimmed by 5 bases and the J gene end by 4 bases; junction bases not matched to a gene: 0.

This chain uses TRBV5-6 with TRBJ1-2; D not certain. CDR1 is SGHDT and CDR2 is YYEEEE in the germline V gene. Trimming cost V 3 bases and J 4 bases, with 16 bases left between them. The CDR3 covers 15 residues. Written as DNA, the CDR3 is TGTGCCAGCAGCTACCTAGGCATCCCGAGCTATGGCTACACCTTC. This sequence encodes CASSYLGIPSYGYTF.

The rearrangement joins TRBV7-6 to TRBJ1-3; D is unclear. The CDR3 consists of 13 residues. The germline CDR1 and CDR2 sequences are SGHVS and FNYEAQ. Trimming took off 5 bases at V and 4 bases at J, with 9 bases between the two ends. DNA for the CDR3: TGTGCCAGCAGCCCCTCCCCCGGAAACACCATATATTTT. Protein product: CASSPSPGNTIYF.

The CDR3 sequence is CASSRTWGAARGPDNEQFF. The DNA for the CDR3 is TGTGCCAGCAGCCGAACTTGGGGGGCCGCAAGGGGGCCGGACAATGAGCAGTTCTTC. This rearrangement joins TRBV7-8 to TRBJ2-1, with D possibly being TRBD1 (7 bases). Germline CDR1 and CDR2: SGHVS and FQNEAQ. CDR3 length equals 19 residues. V shed 5 bases and J shed 5 bases, with 28 bases lying between them. The entire variable domain, with the rest obtained from reference TRBV7-8 and TRBJ2-1, is as follows: GAGVSQSPRYKVAKRGQDVALRCDPISGHVSLFWYQQALGQGPEFLTYFQNEAQLDKSGLPSDRFFAERPEGSVSTLKIQRTQQEDSAVYLCASSRTWGAARGPDNEQFFGPGTRLTVL.

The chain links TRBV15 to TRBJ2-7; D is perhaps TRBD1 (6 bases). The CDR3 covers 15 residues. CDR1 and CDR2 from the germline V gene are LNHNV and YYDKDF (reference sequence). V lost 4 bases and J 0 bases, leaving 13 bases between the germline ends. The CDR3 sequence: CATSKIRGSSYEQYF. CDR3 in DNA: TGTGCCACCAGCAAGATCAGGGGAAGCTCCTACGAGCAGTACTTC.

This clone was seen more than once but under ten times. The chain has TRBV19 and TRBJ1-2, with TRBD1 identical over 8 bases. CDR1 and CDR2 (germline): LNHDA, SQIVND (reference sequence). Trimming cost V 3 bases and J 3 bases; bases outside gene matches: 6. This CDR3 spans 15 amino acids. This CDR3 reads CASSIPPTGDYGYTF. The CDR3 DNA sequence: TGTGCCAGTAGTATCCCACCGACAGGGGACTATGGCTACACCTTC.

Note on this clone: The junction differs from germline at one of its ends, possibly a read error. The CDR3 nucleotides read TGTGCCAGCAGTAGGGTGGGCACGGATACGCAGTATTTT. Its protein product is CASSRVGTDTQYF. The rearrangement joins TRBV6-1 to TRBJ2-3; D unclear. The CDR3 covers 13 residues. The germline V gene has CDR1 MNHNS and CDR2 SASEGT.

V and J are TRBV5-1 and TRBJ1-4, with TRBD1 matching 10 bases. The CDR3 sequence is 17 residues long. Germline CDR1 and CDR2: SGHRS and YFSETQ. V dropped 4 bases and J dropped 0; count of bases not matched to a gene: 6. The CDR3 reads CASSGGQGIPTNEKLFF. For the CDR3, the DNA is TGCGCCAGCAGCGGGGGACAGGGGATTCCAACTAATGAAAAACTGTTTTTT.

As DNA, the CDR3 is TGTGCCAGTAGTCTGGGTCGGTATGGCTACACCTTC. This encodes CASSLGRYGYTF. This chain joins TRBV19 and TRBJ1-2, with D unclear. CDR3 size: 12 residues. Trimming stripped 5 bases from V and 5 bases from J, with 9 bases between. Per germline, CDR1 LNHDA and CDR2 SQIVND (reference sequence).

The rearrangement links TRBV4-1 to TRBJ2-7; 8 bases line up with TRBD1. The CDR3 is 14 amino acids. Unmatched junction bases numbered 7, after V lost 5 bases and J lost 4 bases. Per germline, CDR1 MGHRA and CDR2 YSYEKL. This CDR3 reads CASSSVQGAYEQYF. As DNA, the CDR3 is TGCGCCAGCAGCTCAGTTCAGGGGGCTTACGAGCAGTACTTC.

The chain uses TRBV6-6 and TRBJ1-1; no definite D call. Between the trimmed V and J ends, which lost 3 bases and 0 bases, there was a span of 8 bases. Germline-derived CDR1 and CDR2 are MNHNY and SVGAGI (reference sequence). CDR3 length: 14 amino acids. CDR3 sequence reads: CASSYWPLNTEAFF. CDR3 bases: TGTGCCAGCAGTTATTGGCCGCTGAACACTGAAGCTTTCTTT.

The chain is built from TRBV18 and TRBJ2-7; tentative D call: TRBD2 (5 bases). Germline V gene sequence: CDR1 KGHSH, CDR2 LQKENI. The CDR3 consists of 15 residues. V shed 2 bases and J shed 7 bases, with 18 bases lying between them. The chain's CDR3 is CASSPITTARGEQYF. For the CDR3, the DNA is TGTGCCAGCTCACCAATAACAACGGCCCGAGGGGAGCAGTACTTC.

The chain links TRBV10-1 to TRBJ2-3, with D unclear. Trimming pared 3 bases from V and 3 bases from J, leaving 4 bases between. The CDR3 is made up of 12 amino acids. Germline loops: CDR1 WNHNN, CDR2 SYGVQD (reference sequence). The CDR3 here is CASSEGTDTQYF. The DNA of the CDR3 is TGCGCCAGCAGTGAAGGGACAGATACGCAGTATTTT.

CDR3: CASQRGTGGNYGYTF. As DNA, the CDR3 is TGTGCCAGTCAGAGGGGGACAGGGGGAAACTATGGCTACACCTTC. The chain combines TRBV19 with TRBJ1-2; TRBD1 aligns across 11 bases. V shed 8 bases, J shed 2 bases, and the junction held 7 bases outside the gene matches. The CDR3 has 15 amino acids. CDR1 and CDR2 from the germline V gene are LNHDA and SQIVND (reference sequence).